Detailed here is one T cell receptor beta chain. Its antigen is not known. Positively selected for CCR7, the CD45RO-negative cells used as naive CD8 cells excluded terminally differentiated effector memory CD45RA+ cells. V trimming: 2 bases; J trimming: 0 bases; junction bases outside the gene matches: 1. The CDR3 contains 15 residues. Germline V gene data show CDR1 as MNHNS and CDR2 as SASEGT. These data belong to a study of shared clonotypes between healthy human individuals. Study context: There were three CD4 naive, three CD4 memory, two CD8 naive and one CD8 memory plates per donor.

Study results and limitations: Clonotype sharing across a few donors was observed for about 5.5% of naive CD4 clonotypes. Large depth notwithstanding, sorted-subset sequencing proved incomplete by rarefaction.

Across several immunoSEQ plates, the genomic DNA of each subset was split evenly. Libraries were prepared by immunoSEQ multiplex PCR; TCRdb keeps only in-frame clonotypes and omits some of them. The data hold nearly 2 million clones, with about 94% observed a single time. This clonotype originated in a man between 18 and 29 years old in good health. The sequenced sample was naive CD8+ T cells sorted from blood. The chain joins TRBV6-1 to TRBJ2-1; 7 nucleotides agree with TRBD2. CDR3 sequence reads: CASSESGNSYNEQFF. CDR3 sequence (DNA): TGTGCCAGCAGTGAAAGCGGGAACTCCTACAATGAGCAGTTCTTC.